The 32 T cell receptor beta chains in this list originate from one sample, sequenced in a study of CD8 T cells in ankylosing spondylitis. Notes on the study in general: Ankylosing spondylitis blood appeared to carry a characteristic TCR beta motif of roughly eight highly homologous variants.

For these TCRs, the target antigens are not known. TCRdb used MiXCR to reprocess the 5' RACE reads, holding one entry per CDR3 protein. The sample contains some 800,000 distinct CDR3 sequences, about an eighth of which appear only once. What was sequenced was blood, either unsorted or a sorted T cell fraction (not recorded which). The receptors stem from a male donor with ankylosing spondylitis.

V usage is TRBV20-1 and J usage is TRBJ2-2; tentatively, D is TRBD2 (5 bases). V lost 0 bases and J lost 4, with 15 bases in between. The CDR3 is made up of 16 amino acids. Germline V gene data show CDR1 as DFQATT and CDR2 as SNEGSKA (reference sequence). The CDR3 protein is CSARDFRGGITGELFF. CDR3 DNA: TGCAGTGCTAGAGATTTTCGGGGTGGGATCACCGGGGAGCTGTTTTTT.

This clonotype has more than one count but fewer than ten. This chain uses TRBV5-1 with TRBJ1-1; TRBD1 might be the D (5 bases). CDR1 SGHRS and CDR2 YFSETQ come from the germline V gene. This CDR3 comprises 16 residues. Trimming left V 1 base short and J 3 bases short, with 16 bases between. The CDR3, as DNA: TGCGCCAGCAGCTTGATGTGGGGACTGAAACACACTGAAGCTTTCTTT. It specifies CASSLMWGLKHTEAFF.

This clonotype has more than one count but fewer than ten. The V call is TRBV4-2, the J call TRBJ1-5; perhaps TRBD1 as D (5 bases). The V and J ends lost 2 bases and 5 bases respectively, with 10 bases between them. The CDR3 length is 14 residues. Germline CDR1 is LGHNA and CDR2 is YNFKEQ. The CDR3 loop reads CASSQHRGYQPQHF. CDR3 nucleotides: TGTGCCAGCAGCCAACACCGGGGGTATCAGCCCCAGCATTTT.

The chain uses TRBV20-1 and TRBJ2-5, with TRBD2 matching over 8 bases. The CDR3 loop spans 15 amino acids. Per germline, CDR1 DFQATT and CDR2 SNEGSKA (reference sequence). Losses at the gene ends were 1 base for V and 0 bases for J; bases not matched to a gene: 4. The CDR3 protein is CSARVAGLYQETQYF. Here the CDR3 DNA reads TGCAGTGCTAGAGTAGCGGGGCTGTACCAAGAGACCCAGTACTTC.

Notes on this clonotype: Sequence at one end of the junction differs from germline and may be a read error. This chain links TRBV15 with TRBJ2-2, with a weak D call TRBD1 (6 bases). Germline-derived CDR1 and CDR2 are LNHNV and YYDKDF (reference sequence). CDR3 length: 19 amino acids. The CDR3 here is CATSRDSPSRKQGNGELLF. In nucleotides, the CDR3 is TGTGCCACCAGCAGAGATTCCCCATCTCGCAAACAGGGCAACGGGGAGCTGTTATTT.

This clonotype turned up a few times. The CDR3 DNA sequence: TGCGCCAGCAGCGGTGGGACTAGCGGGGGCACAGATACGCAGTATTTT. Protein product: CASSGGTSGGTDTQYF. V gene TRBV5-1 combines with J gene TRBJ2-3; 13 bases are a match to TRBD2. The CDR3 covers 16 residues. The V gene's germline CDR1 is SGHRS and CDR2 YFSETQ. The trim removed 4 bases at V and 1 base at J, leaving 3 bases unmatched.

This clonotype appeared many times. CDR3: CSAHHSGRPTYEQYF. For the CDR3, the DNA is TGCAGTGCCCATCATAGCGGGAGACCTACCTACGAGCAGTACTTC. The rearrangement uses TRBV20-1 and TRBJ2-7; 9 nucleotides line up with TRBD2. Trimming at V came to 6 bases and at J to 2 bases, leaving 11 bases not matched to a gene. Per the germline V gene, CDR1 is DFQATT and CDR2 is SNEGSKA (reference sequence). The CDR3 is 15 residues long.

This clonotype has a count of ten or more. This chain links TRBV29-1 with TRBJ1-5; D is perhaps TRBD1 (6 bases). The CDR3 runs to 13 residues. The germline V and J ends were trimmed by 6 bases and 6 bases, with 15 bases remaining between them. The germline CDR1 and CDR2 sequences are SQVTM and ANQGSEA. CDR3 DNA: TGCAGCGTCCAGGACAGAATAGGTCAGCCCCAGCATTTT. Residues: CSVQDRIGQPQHF.

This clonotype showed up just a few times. The CDR3 sequence: CASSLALGQPDLGQPQHF. In nucleotides, the CDR3 is TGTGCCAGCAGTTTAGCCCTGGGACAGCCGGATTTAGGTCAGCCCCAGCATTTT. This rearrangement joins TRBV12-3 or TRBV12-4 to TRBJ1-5; 7 bases are shared with TRBD1. The junction had 14 bases not matched to a gene; V was cut back by 0 bases and J by 6 bases. CDR3 length: 18 residues.

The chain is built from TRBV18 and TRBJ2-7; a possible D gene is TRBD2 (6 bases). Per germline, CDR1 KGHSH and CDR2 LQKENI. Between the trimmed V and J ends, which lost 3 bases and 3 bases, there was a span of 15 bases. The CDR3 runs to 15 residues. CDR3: CASSPPGRDRYEQYF. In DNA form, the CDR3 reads TGTGCCAGCTCACCCCCCGGGCGGGATCGCTACGAGCAGTACTTC.

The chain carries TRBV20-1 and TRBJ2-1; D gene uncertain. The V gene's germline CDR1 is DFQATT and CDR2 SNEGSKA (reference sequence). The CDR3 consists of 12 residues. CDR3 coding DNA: TGCAGGGCGGACCTCGTGAACAATGAGCAGTTCTTC. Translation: CRADLVNNEQFF.

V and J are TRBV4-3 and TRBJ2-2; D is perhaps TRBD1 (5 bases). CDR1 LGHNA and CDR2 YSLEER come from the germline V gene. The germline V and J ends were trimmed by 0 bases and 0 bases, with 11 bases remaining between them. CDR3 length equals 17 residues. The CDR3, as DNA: TGCGCCAGCAGCCAAGATCAAGGGGATGCGAACACCGGGGAGCTGTTTTTT. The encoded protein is CASSQDQGDANTGELFF.

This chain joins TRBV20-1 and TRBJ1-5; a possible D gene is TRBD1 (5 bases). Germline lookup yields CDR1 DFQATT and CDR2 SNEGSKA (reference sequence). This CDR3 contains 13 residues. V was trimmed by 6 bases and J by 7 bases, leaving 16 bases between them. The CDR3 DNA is TGCAGTGCCGCAGGGAATCCGGGACAGCCCCAGCATTTT. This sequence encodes CSAAGNPGQPQHF.

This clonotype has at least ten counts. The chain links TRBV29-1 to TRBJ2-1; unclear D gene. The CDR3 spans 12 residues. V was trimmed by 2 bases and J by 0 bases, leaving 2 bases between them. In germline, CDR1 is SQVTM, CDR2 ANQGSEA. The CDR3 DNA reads TGCAGCGTTGAAAGCTCCTACAATGAGCAGTTCTTC. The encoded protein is CSVESSYNEQFF.

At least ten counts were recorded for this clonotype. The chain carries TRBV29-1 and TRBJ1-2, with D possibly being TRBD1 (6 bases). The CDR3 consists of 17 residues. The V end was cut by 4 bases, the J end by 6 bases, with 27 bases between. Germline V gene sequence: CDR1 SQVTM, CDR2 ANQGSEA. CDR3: CSVVGGGQGFWRDGYTF. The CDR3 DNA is TGCAGCGTTGTAGGTGGAGGTCAGGGGTTTTGGAGGGATGGCTACACCTTC.

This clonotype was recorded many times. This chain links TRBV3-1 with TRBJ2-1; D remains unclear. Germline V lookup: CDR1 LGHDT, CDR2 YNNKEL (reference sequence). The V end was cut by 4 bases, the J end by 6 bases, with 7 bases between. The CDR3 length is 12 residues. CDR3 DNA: TGTGCCAGCAGCCGGGTCCCCAATGAGCAGTTCTTC. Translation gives CASSRVPNEQFF.

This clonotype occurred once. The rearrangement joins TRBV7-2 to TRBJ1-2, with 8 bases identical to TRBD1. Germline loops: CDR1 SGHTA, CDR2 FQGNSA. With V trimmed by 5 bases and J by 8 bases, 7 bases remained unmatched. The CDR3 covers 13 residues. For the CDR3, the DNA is TGTGCCAGCAGCGCCACAGGGGGGTCGGGCTACACCTTC. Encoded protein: CASSATGGSGYTF.

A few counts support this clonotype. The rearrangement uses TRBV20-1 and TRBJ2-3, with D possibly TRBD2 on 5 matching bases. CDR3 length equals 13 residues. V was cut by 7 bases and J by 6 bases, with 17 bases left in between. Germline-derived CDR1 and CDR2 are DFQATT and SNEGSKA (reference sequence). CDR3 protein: CSVPARGSDTQYF. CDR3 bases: TGCAGTGTCCCGGCCAGAGGGTCCGATACGCAGTATTTT.

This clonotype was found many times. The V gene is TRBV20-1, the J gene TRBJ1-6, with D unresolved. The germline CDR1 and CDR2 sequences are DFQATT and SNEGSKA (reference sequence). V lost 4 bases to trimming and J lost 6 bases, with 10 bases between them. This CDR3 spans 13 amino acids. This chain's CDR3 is CSATIESNSPLHF. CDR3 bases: TGCAGTGCTACGATTGAGAGTAATTCACCCCTCCACTTT.

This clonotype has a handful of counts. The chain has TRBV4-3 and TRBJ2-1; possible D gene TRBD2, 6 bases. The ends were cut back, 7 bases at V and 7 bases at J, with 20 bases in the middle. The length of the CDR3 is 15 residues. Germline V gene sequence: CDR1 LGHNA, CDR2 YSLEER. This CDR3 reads CASKSRRALSNEQFF. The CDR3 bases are TGCGCCAGCAAATCTAGGAGGGCCTTGAGTAATGAGCAGTTCTTC.

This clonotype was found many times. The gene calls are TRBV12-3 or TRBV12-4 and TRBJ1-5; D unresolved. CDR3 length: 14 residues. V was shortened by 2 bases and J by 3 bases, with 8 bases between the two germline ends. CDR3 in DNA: TGTGCCAGCAGTTTAAGTAGGGTCAATCAGCCCCAGCATTTT. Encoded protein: CASSLSRVNQPQHF.

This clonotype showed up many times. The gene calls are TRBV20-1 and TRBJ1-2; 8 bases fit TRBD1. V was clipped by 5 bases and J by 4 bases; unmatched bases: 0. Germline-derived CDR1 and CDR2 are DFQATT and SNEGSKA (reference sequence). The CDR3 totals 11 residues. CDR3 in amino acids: CSAQGAYGYTF. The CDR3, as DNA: TGCAGTGCTCAGGGGGCCTATGGCTACACCTTC.

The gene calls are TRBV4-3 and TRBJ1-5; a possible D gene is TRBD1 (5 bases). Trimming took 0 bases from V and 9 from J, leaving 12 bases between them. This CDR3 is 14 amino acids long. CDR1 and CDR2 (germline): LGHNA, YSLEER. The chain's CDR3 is CASSQEGGMWPQHF. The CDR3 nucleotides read TGCGCCAGCAGCCAAGAGGGGGGGATGTGGCCCCAGCATTTT.

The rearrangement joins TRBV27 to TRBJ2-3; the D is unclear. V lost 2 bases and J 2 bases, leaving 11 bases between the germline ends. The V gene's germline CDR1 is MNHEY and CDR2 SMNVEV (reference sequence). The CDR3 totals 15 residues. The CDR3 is CASSLRMRFTDTQYF. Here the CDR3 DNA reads TGTGCCAGCAGTTTAAGGATGCGGTTCACAGATACGCAGTATTTT.

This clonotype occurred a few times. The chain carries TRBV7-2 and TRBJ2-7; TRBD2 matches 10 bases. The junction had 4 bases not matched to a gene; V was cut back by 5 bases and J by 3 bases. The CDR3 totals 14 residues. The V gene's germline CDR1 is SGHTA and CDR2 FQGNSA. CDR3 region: CASSASGSLYEQYF. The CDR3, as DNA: TGTGCCAGCAGCGCTAGCGGGAGCCTCTACGAGCAGTACTTC.

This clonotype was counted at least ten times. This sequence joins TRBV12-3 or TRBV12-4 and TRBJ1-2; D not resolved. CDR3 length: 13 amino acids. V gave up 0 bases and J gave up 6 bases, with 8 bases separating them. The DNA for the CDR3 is TGTGCCAGCAGTTTAGCAGGCAGTCATGGCTACACCTTC. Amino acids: CASSLAGSHGYTF.

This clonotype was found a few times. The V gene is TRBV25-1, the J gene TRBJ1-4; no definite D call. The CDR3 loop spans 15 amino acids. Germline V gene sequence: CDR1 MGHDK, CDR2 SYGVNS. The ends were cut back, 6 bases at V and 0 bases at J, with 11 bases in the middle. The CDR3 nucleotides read TGTGCCAGCAGCTGGGAGTTTGCAACTAATGAAAAACTGTTTTTT. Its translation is CASSWEFATNEKLFF.

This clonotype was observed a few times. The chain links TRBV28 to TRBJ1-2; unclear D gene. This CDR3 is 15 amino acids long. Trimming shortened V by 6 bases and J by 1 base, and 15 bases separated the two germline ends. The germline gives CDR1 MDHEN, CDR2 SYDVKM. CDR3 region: CASSPLGRNNYGYTF. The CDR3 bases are TGTGCCAGCAGCCCCCTGGGAAGAAATAACTATGGCTACACCTTC.

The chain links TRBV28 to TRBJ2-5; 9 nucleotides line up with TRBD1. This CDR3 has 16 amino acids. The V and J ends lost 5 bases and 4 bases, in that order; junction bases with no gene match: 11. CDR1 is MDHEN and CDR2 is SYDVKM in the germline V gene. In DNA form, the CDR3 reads TGTGCCAGCAGTACAGCGTCCGGGACAGGGAGAGAGACCCAGTACTTC. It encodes CASSTASGTGRETQYF.

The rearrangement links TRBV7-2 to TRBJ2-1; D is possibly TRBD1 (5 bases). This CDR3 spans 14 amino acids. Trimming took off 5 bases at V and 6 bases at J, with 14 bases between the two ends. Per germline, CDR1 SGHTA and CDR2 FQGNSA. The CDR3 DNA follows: TGTGCCAGCAGCCCGGCTGGGGCCTCCAATGAGCAGTTCTTC. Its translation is CASSPAGASNEQFF. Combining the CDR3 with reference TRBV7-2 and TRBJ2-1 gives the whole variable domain GAGVSQSPSNKVTEKGKDVELRCDPISGHTALYWYRQSLGQGLEFLIYFQGNSAPDKSGLPSDRFSAERTGGSVSTLTIQRTQQEDSAVYLCASSPAGASNEQFFGPGTRLTVL.

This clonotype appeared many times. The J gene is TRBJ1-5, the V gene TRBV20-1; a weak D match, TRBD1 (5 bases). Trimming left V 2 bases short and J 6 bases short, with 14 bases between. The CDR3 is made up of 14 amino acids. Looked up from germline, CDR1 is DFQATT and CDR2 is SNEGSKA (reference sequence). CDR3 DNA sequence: TGCAGTGCTAGATCCGACAGAACCTCTCAGCCCCAGCATTTT. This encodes CSARSDRTSQPQHF.

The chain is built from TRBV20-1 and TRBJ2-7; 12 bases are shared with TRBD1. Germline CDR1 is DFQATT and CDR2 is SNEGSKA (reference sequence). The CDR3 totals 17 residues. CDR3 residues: CCHRRTGTGGFNYEQYF. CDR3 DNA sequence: TGCTGTCATCGCCGGACCGGGACAGGGGGCTTCAACTACGAGCAGTACTTC.